The 20 T cell receptor beta chains presented below share a single source sample, sequenced in a study of CD8+ T cells in alopecia areata. RNA, once extracted, was reverse transcribed into cDNA for use as the sequencing template. Profiling relied on immunoSEQ multiplex PCR, and the TCRdb table lists in-frame clones only, not all of them. Of 250,000 to 350,000 clones detected, 45% to 70% appear once; the ten largest clones hold about 0.89%. Treatment specified: oral pan-JAK inhibitor, 5-10 mg twice daily. Sequenced material: CD4+ T cells sorted from blood, taken at week 52, from a patient treated with tofacitinib. The receptors shown here come from a human donor with alopecia areata.

This chain uses TRBV7-2 with TRBJ2-5; TRBD1 is a possible D gene (6 bases). The CDR3 loop spans 12 amino acids. Trimming removed 11 bases from V and 2 bases from J, with 12 bases in between. CDR1 is SGHTA and CDR2 is FQGNSA in the germline V gene. CDR3 amino acids: CALHRAQETQYF. The CDR3, as DNA: TGTGCCTTACACAGGGCTCAAGAGACCCAGTACTTC.

This clone was seen just once. The V gene is TRBV6-6, the J gene TRBJ1-5; D remains unclear. Per the germline V gene, CDR1 is MNHNY and CDR2 is SVGAGI (reference sequence). Trimming removed 10 bases from V and 6 bases from J, with 13 bases in between. The CDR3 runs to 12 residues. CDR3 in DNA: TGTGCCACCCTCCAAGCCAGTCAGCCCCAGCATTTT. Translated, it gives CATLQASQPQHF.

This clone was observed a handful of times. V gene TRBV19 combines with J gene TRBJ2-6; D gene unclear. Trimming pared 7 bases from V and 3 bases from J, leaving 4 bases between. The V gene's germline CDR1 is LNHDA and CDR2 SQIVND (reference sequence). CDR3 length: 12 amino acids. The CDR3 reads CASNGGANVLTF. In nucleotides, the CDR3 is TGTGCCAGTAACGGTGGGGCCAACGTCCTGACTTTC.

The V call is TRBV6-5, the J call TRBJ2-7; D possibly matches TRBD1 or TRBD2 (5 bases each). Germline-derived CDR1 and CDR2 are MNHEY and SVGAGI. This CDR3 spans 15 amino acids. Deletions cut 6 bases from V and 1 base from J, with 16 bases between. In DNA form, the CDR3 reads TGTGCCAGCAGAGAGACTGGGGGACCGTCCTACGAGCAGTACTTC. It specifies CASRETGGPSYEQYF.

The CDR3 DNA follows: TGTGCCAGCAGCCCGTATGGGGGTCCCTACGAGCAGTACTTC. Its translation: CASSPYGGPYEQYF. The V gene is TRBV14, the J gene TRBJ2-7; the D gene could be TRBD1 or TRBD2 (5 bases each). The CDR3 runs 14 residues. V was pared by 4 bases and J by 2 bases, with 12 bases between. Germline-derived CDR1 and CDR2 are SGHDN and FVKESK.

The chain employs TRBV4-2 and TRBJ2-3; 11 nucleotides agree with TRBD2. The CDR3 spans 16 residues. Germline-derived CDR1 and CDR2 are LGHNA and YNFKEQ. V was clipped by 6 bases and J by 4 bases; unmatched bases: 9. The CDR3 loop reads CASSPLTSGVSDTQYF. CDR3 DNA: TGTGCCAGCAGTCCCTTGACTAGCGGGGTATCAGATACGCAGTATTTT.

The V gene is TRBV15, the J gene TRBJ1-1, with TRBD1 identical over 9 bases. The CDR3 spans 16 residues. Per the germline V gene, CDR1 is LNHNV and CDR2 is YYDKDF (reference sequence). V lost 0 bases, J lost 1 base, and 3 bases stayed unmatched. DNA of the CDR3: TGTGCCACCAGCAGAGATCGGGGACAGGGGAACACTGAAGCTTTCTTT. Protein product: CATSRDRGQGNTEAFF.

The V gene is TRBV20-1, the J gene TRBJ2-1; D gene unclear. Per the germline V gene, CDR1 is DFQATT and CDR2 is SNEGSKA (reference sequence). V was pared by 5 bases and J by 6 bases, with 8 bases between. The CDR3 has 11 amino acids. The CDR3 is CSAPYRNEQFF. The CDR3 DNA reads as TGCAGTGCTCCCTACCGCAATGAGCAGTTCTTC.

The CDR3 loop is CASSENLGTGGGYTF. The CDR3 region has the DNA TGCGCCAGCAGCGAGAACCTCGGGACAGGAGGCGGCTACACCTTC. The rearrangement uses TRBV5-1 and TRBJ1-2; 8 bases fit TRBD1. V dropped 4 bases and J dropped 8; count of bases not matched to a gene: 13. CDR1 and CDR2 from the germline V gene are SGHRS and YFSETQ. The CDR3 is 15 amino acids.

Only a few counts were recorded for this clone. CDR3 DNA: TGCGCCAGCAGCTTGGTCGGACTCATAGATACGCAGTATTTT. It encodes CASSLVGLIDTQYF. The V gene is TRBV5-1, the J gene TRBJ2-3, with a weak D call TRBD2 (5 bases). Germline V lookup: CDR1 SGHRS, CDR2 YFSETQ. The CDR3 totals 14 residues. V dropped 0 bases and J dropped 5 bases, with 10 bases sitting between them.

This clone has more than one count but fewer than ten. The chain combines TRBV11-2 with TRBJ1-4, with 7 positions matching TRBD1. The CDR3 consists of 13 residues. Germline assignment: CDR1 SGHAT and CDR2 FQNNGV. Losses at the gene ends were 6 bases for V and 5 bases for J; bases not matched to a gene: 3. The CDR3 DNA follows: TGTGCCAGCAGGGTACAGGGGAATGAAAAACTGTTTTTT. Protein: CASRVQGNEKLFF. Drawing the rest from reference TRBV11-2 and TRBJ1-4, the complete variable domain is EAGVAQSPRYKIIEKRQSVAFWCNPISGHATLYWYQQILGQGPKLLIQFQNNGVVDDSQLPKDRFSAERLKGVDSTLKIQPAKLEDSAVYLCASRVQGNEKLFFGSGTQLSVL.

The gene calls are TRBV15 and TRBJ2-5; D might be TRBD1 or TRBD2, each matching 5 bases. TRBJ2-7 explains the end of the DNA better; the J call may be wrong. This CDR3 comprises 13 residues. Germline V gene sequence: CDR1 LNHNV, CDR2 YYDKDF (reference sequence). As DNA, the CDR3 is TGTGCCACCCATGGAACGCCTGGGGGCGAGCAGTACTTC. This encodes CATHGTPGGEQYF.

V is TRBV30 and J is TRBJ2-5, with D perhaps assigned TRBD1 or TRBD2 (5 bases each). V lost 2 bases, J lost 3 bases, and 10 bases lay in between. Germline V gives CDR1 GTSNPN, CDR2 SVGIG (reference sequence). The CDR3 covers 13 residues. The CDR3 coding sequence is TGTGCCTGGAGTTTATGGGGGAAAGAGACCCAGTACTTC. Encoded protein: CAWSLWGKETQYF. Supplemented by reference TRBV30 and TRBJ2-5, the full variable domain reads SQTIHQWPATLVQPVGSPLSLECTVEGTSNPNLYWYRQAAGRGLQLLFYSVGIGQISSEVPQNLSASRPQDRQFILSSKKLLLSDSGFYLCAWSLWGKETQYFGPGTRLLVL.

The CDR3 nucleotides read TGCGCCAGCAGCTTGGAAGGCAGTAGGTCCTACGAGCAGTACTTC. Its protein product is CASSLEGSRSYEQYF. The chain couples TRBV5-1 to TRBJ2-7; D remains ambiguous. Deletions cut 0 bases from V and 1 base from J, with 11 bases between. Per the germline V gene, CDR1 is SGHRS and CDR2 is YFSETQ. The CDR3 contains 15 residues. The whole variable domain, filled in from reference TRBV5-1 and TRBJ2-7, reads KAGVTQTPRYLIKTRGQQVTLSCSPISGHRSVSWYQQTPGQGLQFLFEYFSETQRNKGNFPGRFSGRQFSNSRSEMNVSTLELGDSALYLCASSLEGSRSYEQYFGPGTRLTVT.

This clone was seen a handful of times. Other DNA sequences from this sample encode an identical CDR3 as well. The V call is TRBV2, the J call TRBJ2-7; D tentatively fits TRBD1 or TRBD2 (5 bases each). Germline loops: CDR1 SNHLY, CDR2 FYNNEI. The CDR3 covers 12 residues. The ends were cut back, 1 base at V and 4 bases at J, with 5 bases in the middle. This CDR3 is CASSEGGYEQYF. DNA for the CDR3: TGTGCCAGCAGTGAAGGGGGGTACGAGCAGTACTTC.

DNA for the CDR3: TGTGCCAGTATTGGGGACATCAGAAGCCACTATGGCTACACCTTC. It is translated as CASIGDIRSHYGYTF. The chain joins TRBV19 to TRBJ1-2; perhaps TRBD1 as D (6 bases). CDR3 length: 15 residues. The germline V gene encodes CDR1 LNHDA and CDR2 SQIVND (reference sequence). Trimming left V 7 bases short and J 3 bases short, with 18 bases between.

For this clone: Other DNA sequences in this specimen translate into the identical CDR3. V gene TRBV30 combines with J gene TRBJ1-5; the match to TRBD1 covers 8 bases. The CDR3 totals 13 residues. Germline V CDR1 and CDR2: GTSNPN, SVGIG (reference sequence). V gave up 4 bases and J gave up 7 bases; unmatched junction bases: 6. In DNA, the CDR3 is TGTGCCTGGAAGGGGCAGGGGGCCCAGCCCCAGCATTTT. It specifies CAWKGQGAQPQHF.

J is TRBJ2-7 and V is TRBV7-2, with D tentatively TRBD1 or TRBD2 (5 bases each). V gave up 0 bases and J gave up 12 bases, with 15 bases separating them. This CDR3 is 13 amino acids long. Germline-derived CDR1 and CDR2 are SGHTA and FQGNSA. CDR3 nucleotides: TGTGCCAGCAGCTTAGCGGGGGACGGAACTATGTACTTC. The encoded protein is CASSLAGDGTMYF.

The chain recombines TRBV6-1 with TRBJ1-2, with D perhaps matching TRBD1 (5 bases). Trimming removed 6 bases at V and 7 bases at J, with 15 bases between. Germline assignment: CDR1 MNHNS and CDR2 SASEGT. CDR3 length: 13 residues. CDR3: CASSAQGGAGYTF. CDR3 sequence (DNA): TGTGCCAGCAGCGCGCAGGGAGGGGCTGGCTACACCTTC.

The chain joins TRBV5-1 to TRBJ2-3, with TRBD1 as a possible D gene (5 bases). This CDR3 is 15 amino acids long. V dropped 1 base and J dropped 0 bases, with 9 bases sitting between them. Germline V CDR1 and CDR2: SGHRS, YFSETQ. The CDR3: CASSLRQPSTDTQYF. DNA of the CDR3: TGCGCCAGCAGCTTGAGACAGCCTAGCACAGATACGCAGTATTTT.